This entry is about one TCR beta chain. This entry is derived from a study of blood T cell repertoires in COVID-19. Germline V CDR1 and CDR2: SEHNR, FQNEAQ (reference sequence). Losses at the gene ends were 4 bases for V and 0 bases for J; bases not matched to a gene: 4. There are 16 residues in the CDR3. The data were produced by immunoSEQ multiplex PCR, yet TCRdb's version contains in-frame clones alone and is incomplete. The table lists approximately 210,000 clones, approximately 85% of them singletons. V is TRBV7-9 and J is TRBJ2-1, with 9 bases identical to TRBD2. This TCR derives from a man aged 40-49 years who had recovered from COVID-19. Material for sequencing was PBMCs or T cells enriched from blood (not recorded which). The CDR3 here is CASSSTSGSSYNEQFF. CDR3 bases: TGTGCCAGCAGCTCGACTAGCGGAAGCTCCTACAATGAGCAGTTCTTC.